This TCR beta chain was obtained from a study of blood T cell repertoires in COVID-19. The data were produced by immunoSEQ multiplex PCR, yet TCRdb's version contains in-frame clones alone and is incomplete. The sample records under 45,000 clones, 89% being singletons. With 3 bases clipped from V and 4 bases from J, the junction kept 5 bases outside the gene matches. Per germline, CDR1 LNHDA and CDR2 SQIVND (reference sequence). The CDR3 is 14 amino acids. The source is a human donor in a cohort sampled during active COVID-19. J is TRBJ2-7 and V is TRBV19; 8 bases line up with TRBD1. The sample consisted of peripheral blood. CDR3 nucleotides: TGTGCCAGTAGTATGGCAGGGGGCGAGTACGAGCAGTACTTC. Its protein is CASSMAGGEYEQYF.